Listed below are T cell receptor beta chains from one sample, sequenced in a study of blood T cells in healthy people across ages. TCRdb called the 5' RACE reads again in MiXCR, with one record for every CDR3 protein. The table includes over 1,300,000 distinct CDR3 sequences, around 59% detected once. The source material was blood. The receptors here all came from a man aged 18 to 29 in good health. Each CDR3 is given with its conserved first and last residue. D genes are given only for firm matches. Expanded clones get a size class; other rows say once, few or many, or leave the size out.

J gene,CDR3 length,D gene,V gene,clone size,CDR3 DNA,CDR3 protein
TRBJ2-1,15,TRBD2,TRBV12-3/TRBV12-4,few,TGTGCCAGCAGTTTGTACGGGAGGGGGTACAATGAGCAGTTCTTC,CASSLYGRGYNEQFF
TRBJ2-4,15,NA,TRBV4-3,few,TGCGCCAGCAGCCAAGACGGAGTTTTGGGAAACATTCAGTACTTC,CASSQDGVLGNIQYF
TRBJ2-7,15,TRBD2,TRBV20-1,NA,TGCAGTGCTAGCGAGACTAGCGGGACTTCCTACGAGCAGTACTTC,CSASETSGTSYEQYF
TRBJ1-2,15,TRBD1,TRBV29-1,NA,TGCAGCGTTCTTTACACGACAGGGCTGGGGTATGGCTACACCTTC,CSVLYTTGLGYGYTF
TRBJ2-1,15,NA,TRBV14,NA,TGTGCCAGCAGCCACCTAGCCGGCTCCTACAATGAGCAGTTCTTC,CASSHLAGSYNEQFF
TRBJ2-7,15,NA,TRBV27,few,TGTGCCAGCAGTTTATCAACTAGCAGAGCCTACGAGCAGTACTTC,CASSLSTSRAYEQYF
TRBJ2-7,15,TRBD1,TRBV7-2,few,TGTGCCAGCAGCCAACAGACAGGGGCCCTCTACGAGCAGTACTTC,CASSQQTGALYEQYF
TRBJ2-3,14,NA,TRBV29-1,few,TGCAGCGGCCAAAACAGACCTAGCACAGATACGCAGTATTTT,CSGQNRPSTDTQYF
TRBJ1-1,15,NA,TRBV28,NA,TGTGCCAGCAGTTTATGGGGCAGGACTGGCACTGAAGCTTTCTTT,CASSLWGRTGTEAFF
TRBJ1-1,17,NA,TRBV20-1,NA,TGCAGTGCTAGAGTTCGATCAGCAGTTTGGGTGGGCACTGAAGCTTTCTTT,CSARVRSAVWVGTEAFF
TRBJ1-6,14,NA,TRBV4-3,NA,TGCGCCAGCAGCCACGACAGGATTAATTCACCCCTCCACTTT,CASSHDRINSPLHF
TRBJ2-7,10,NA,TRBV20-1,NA,TGCAGTGCTGGCCCCCACGAGCAGTACTTC,CSAGPHEQYF
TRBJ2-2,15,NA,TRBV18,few,TGTGCCAGCTCACCTACTACAGGGAACACCGGGGAGCTGTTTTTT,CASSPTTGNTGELFF
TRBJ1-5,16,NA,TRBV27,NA,TGTGCCAGCAGTTACACTAACAGGGTGGGCAATCAGCCCCAGCATTTT,CASSYTNRVGNQPQHF
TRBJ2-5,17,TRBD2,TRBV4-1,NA,TGCACCAGCAGCCAAGAGGCTAGCGGGAGGGCCCAAGAGACCCAGTACTTC,CTSSQEASGRAQETQYF
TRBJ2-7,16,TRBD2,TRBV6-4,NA,TGTGCCAGCAGTGACACGGCTAGCGGGACTTACCACGAGCAGTACTTC,CASSDTASGTYHEQYF
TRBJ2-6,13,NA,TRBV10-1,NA,TGCGCCAGCGGTGAAGCAGGGGCCAACGTCCTGACTTTC,CASGEAGANVLTF
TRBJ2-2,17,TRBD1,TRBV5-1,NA,TGCGCCAGCAGCCTGTTGCCCCAGGGGGCTCACACCGGGGAGCTGTTTTTT,CASSLLPQGAHTGELFF
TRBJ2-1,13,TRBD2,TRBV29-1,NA,TGCAGCGTTTATGGGACTAGCGGCTACGAGCAGTTCTTC,CSVYGTSGYEQFF
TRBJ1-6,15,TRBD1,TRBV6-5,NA,TGTGCCAGCAGCCCTCCCCGACAGGGTGGGTCACCCCTCCACTTT,CASSPPRQGGSPLHF
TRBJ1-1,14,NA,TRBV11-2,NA,TGTGCCAGCAGCTTAGCGAGGGATGGCACTGAAGCTTTCTTT,CASSLARDGTEAFF
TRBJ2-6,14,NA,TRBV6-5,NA,TGTGCCAGCAGTCCCCGGGGAGGGGCCAACGTCCTGACTTTC,CASSPRGGANVLTF
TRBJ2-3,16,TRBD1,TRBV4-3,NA,TGCGCCAGCAAATTTCACAGGGGTTCAACTACAGATACGCAGTATTTT,CASKFHRGSTTDTQYF
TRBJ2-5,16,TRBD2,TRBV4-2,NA,TGTGCCAGCAGCCAAGCATTAGCGGGAGAAGGCAATGAGCAGTACTTC,CASSQALAGEGNEQYF
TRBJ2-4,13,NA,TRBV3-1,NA,TGTGCCAGCAGCCAAGATCACGGAAACCTTCAGTACTTC,CASSQDHGNLQYF
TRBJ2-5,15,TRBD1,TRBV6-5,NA,TGTGCCAGCAGTTCACGGACAGGGCAGAAAGAGACCCAGTACTTC,CASSSRTGQKETQYF
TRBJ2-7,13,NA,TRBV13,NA,TGTGCCAGCAGCTTAGGCGTACAGGGCGAGCAGTACTTC,CASSLGVQGEQYF
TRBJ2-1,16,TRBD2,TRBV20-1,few,TGCAGTGCTGGCACTAGGACTAGCGGGAAACCCTATGAGCAGTTCTTC,CSAGTRTSGKPYEQFF
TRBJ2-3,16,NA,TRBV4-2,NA,TGTGCCAGCAGCCAAGATTTGACGGCCAGGGCAGATACGCAGTATTTT,CASSQDLTARADTQYF
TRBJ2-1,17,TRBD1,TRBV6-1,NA,TGTGCCAGCAGTGAGGGAACCGGGACAGTCTACTACAATGAGCAGTTCTTC,CASSEGTGTVYYNEQFF
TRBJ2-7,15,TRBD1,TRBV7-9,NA,TGTGCCAGCAGCTTCCGGGACAGGGGAGTTCACGAGCAGTACTTC,CASSFRDRGVHEQYF
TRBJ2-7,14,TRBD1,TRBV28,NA,TGTGCCAGCAGGGAGACAGGGGGAACCTACGAGCAGTACTTC,CASRETGGTYEQYF
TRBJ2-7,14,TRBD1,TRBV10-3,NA,TGTGCCATCAATGACAGGGTAAGGTCCTACGAGCAGTACTTC,CAINDRVRSYEQYF